This T cell receptor beta chain derives from a study of post-analysis software for immune sequencing data. Germline trimming cut 2 bases from V and 5 bases from J; bases unmatched to any gene: 6. Germline V lookup: CDR1 LGHNA, CDR2 YSLEER. CDR3 size: 14 residues. Researchers reported that TCR beta cDNA libraries carried unique molecular identifiers. A few hundred thousand cDNA molecules were obtained from 1 to 10 million T cells. TCRdb re-called the PCR reads with MiXCR, one entry per CDR3 protein. The sample yields hundreds of thousands of distinct CDR3 sequences, 30% seen once. The study, taken as a whole, reports: Pronounced co-clustering by F measure was evident among identically batched samples. Patients showed TRBV5-6, TRBV5-1 and TRBV20-1 among 4 or 5 TRBV segments more frequent than in controls. Multiple sclerosis was associated with a significant reduction in normalized Chao1 diversity relative to controls.

A remark on this clonotype: The antigen remains undetermined.

The source of this sequence is a girl aged 10 to 17 with multiple sclerosis. What was sequenced was blood. The J gene is TRBJ2-7, the V gene TRBV4-3; 7 bases are shared with TRBD2. The CDR3: CASSQRRGVHEQYF. Written as DNA, the CDR3 is TGCGCCAGCAGCCAACGCCGGGGGGTGCACGAGCAGTACTTC.